The next 24 T cell receptor beta chains were all read from a single sample in a study of CD8 T cells in Susac syndrome. Random hexamers were used to reverse transcribe the RNA input (0.5 to 1 ug). In TCRdb, the immunoSEQ multiplex PCR reads were re-called with MiXCR into one record per CDR3 protein. The table shows some 110,000 distinct CDR3 sequences, with just under 95% occurring only once. Sequenced sample: CD4+ T cells from PBMCs. The receptors stem from a human donor in good health.

This clonotype was counted once. The rearrangement uses TRBV2 and TRBJ2-2; TRBD2 agrees at 14 bases. The CDR3 is 15 amino acids. The germline V gene has CDR1 SNHLY and CDR2 FYNNEI. Unmatched junction bases numbered 5, after V lost 7 bases and J lost 7 bases. In DNA, the CDR3 is TGTGCCAGCAAGGGACTAGCGGGAGAAATCGGGGAGCTGTTTTTT. Residues: CASKGLAGEIGELFF.

V and J are TRBV5-1 and TRBJ2-2; D remains unclear. Germline V CDR1 and CDR2: SGHRS, YFSETQ. Trimming took 7 bases from V and 6 from J, leaving 13 bases between them. CDR3 length: 13 residues. The CDR3 is CASWAEKAGELFF. The CDR3 DNA reads TGCGCCAGCTGGGCGGAGAAGGCCGGGGAGCTGTTTTTT. The whole variable domain, remainder taken from reference TRBV5-1 and TRBJ2-2, is KAGVTQTPRYLIKTRGQQVTLSCSPISGHRSVSWYQQTPGQGLQFLFEYFSETQRNKGNFPGRFSGRQFSNSRSEMNVSTLELGDSALYLCASWAEKAGELFFGEGSRLTVL.

The gene calls are TRBV23-1 and TRBJ2-7; D gene ambiguous. TRBV23-1 is annotated as an ORF whose role is uncertain. The CDR3 covers 11 residues. Trimming shortened V by 3 bases and J by 6 bases, and 6 bases separated the two germline ends. The CDR3: CASSHHCEQYF. The CDR3 region has the DNA TGCGCCAGCAGTCATCATTGCGAGCAGTACTTC.

This chain links TRBV6-2 or TRBV6-3 with TRBJ2-2; D gene unclear. Trimming shortened V by 10 bases and J by 7 bases, and 16 bases separated the two germline ends. In germline, CDR1 is MNHEY, CDR2 SVGEGT. The CDR3 runs to 13 residues. The CDR3 DNA sequence: TGTGCCACCAGACAAGGACGGAACGGGGAGCTGTTTTTT. Translating gives CATRQGRNGELFF.

The rearrangement links TRBV20-1 to TRBJ2-3, with D perhaps matching TRBD2 (5 bases). In germline, CDR1 is DFQATT, CDR2 SNEGSKA (reference sequence). V was pared by 3 bases and J by 3 bases, with 13 bases between. CDR3 length equals 14 residues. CDR3 nucleotides: TGCAGTGCTAGGACTATGGATGGGACAGATACGCAGTATTTT. Encoded protein: CSARTMDGTDTQYF.

This clonotype was counted only a few times. The chain joins TRBV6-1 to TRBJ1-3; maybe TRBD1 (6 bases). V dropped 5 bases and J dropped 4 bases, with 15 bases sitting between them. The CDR3 consists of 15 residues. Germline CDR1 reads MNHNS; CDR2 reads SASEGT. The CDR3 DNA sequence: TGTGCCAGCAGTCCTGAAACAGGGCACGGAAACACCATATATTTT. Residues: CASSPETGHGNTIYF.

The chain has TRBV7-2 and TRBJ1-2, with a weak D call TRBD1 (5 bases). V gave up 6 bases and J gave up 2 bases, with 13 bases separating them. The CDR3 extends over 14 amino acids. Germline V gene lookup returns CDR1 SGHTA and CDR2 FQGNSA. The CDR3 is CASSIGTENYGYTF. In DNA, the CDR3 is TGTGCCAGCAGTATTGGGACGGAGAACTATGGCTACACCTTC.

The chain employs TRBV7-2 and TRBJ2-1, with 8 bases aligning to TRBD1. There are 15 residues in the CDR3. J gave up 4 bases and V 6 bases, and 8 bases lay outside the gene matches. Germline V lookup: CDR1 SGHTA, CDR2 FQGNSA. DNA of the CDR3: TGTGCCAGCAGTCCCACCGGACAGGGATACAATGAGCAGTTCTTC. Translated: CASSPTGQGYNEQFF.

This chain uses TRBV15 with TRBJ2-2; TRBD2 aligns across 15 bases. Germline CDR1 LNHNV, CDR2 YYDKDF (reference sequence). Trimming cost V 3 bases and J 1 base; bases outside gene matches: 6. There are 19 residues in the CDR3. The CDR3 loop is CATSRGPGLAGGNTGELFF. DNA for the CDR3: TGTGCCACCAGCAGGGGACCGGGACTAGCGGGAGGGAACACCGGGGAGCTGTTTTTT.

The V and J genes are TRBV29-1 and TRBJ1-1; the match to TRBD1 covers 7 bases. Germline V gene data show CDR1 as SQVTM and CDR2 as ANQGSEA. J was trimmed by 1 base and V by 2 bases; bases with no gene match: 4. CDR3 length: 14 amino acids. The DNA of the CDR3 is TGCAGCGTTGAATTCGAGGGGGCGAACACTGAAGCTTTCTTT. It translates to CSVEFEGANTEAFF.

This clonotype came up once. The CDR3 sequence is CASSLLAGGNTGELFF. The CDR3 DNA sequence: TGTGCCAGCAGCTTGCTAGCAGGCGGGAACACCGGGGAGCTGTTTTTT. The V gene is TRBV7-8, the J gene TRBJ2-2, with a tentative D call TRBD2 (5 bases). Germline V CDR1 and CDR2: SGHVS, FQNEAQ. Trimming removed 3 bases from V and 1 base from J, with 12 bases in between. This CDR3 region has 16 residues.

The chain combines TRBV18 with TRBJ1-1, with 7 bases that match TRBD1. Germline values: CDR1 KGHSH, CDR2 LQKENI. The CDR3 length is 14 residues. After removal of 1 base from V and 4 bases from J, the junction contained 3 bases not matched to a gene. CDR3 loop: CASSPQQGITEAFF. The CDR3 DNA follows: TGTGCCAGCTCACCACAACAGGGGATCACTGAAGCTTTCTTT.

The chain couples TRBV11-2 to TRBJ2-3; D may be TRBD2 (5 bases). V was cut by 3 bases and J by 4 bases, with 11 bases left in between. Germline-derived CDR1 and CDR2 are SGHAT and FQNNGV. The CDR3 spans 14 residues. CDR3 region: CASSFMREADTQYF. The CDR3 bases are TGTGCCAGCAGCTTTATGAGGGAAGCAGATACGCAGTATTTT.

The chain employs TRBV7-9 and TRBJ1-2; D is possibly TRBD1 (6 bases). Trimming shortened V by 3 bases and J by 0 bases, and 11 bases separated the two germline ends. CDR1 and CDR2 from the germline V gene are SEHNR and FQNEAQ (reference sequence). The CDR3 runs 15 residues. Written as DNA, the CDR3 is TGTGCCAGCAGCTTCTCACAGGGAGCTAACTATGGCTACACCTTC. It codes for CASSFSQGANYGYTF.

This clonotype turned up a few times. The gene calls are TRBV5-1 and TRBJ2-5, with 14 bases identical to TRBD2. The CDR3 covers 14 residues. Per the germline V gene, CDR1 is SGHRS and CDR2 is YFSETQ. The V segment lost 8 bases and the J segment 3 bases; nucleotides outside the gene matches: 3. DNA of the CDR3: TGCGCCAGTCGGGGACTAGCGGGAGAAGAGACCCAGTACTTC. Amino acid sequence: CASRGLAGEETQYF.

The chain carries TRBV2 and TRBJ1-1; TRBD1 is a possible D gene (6 bases). V gave up 7 bases and J gave up 8 bases, with 17 bases separating them. The V gene's germline CDR1 is SNHLY and CDR2 FYNNEI. CDR3 length equals 13 residues. CDR3 residues: CASTWGRGGEAFF. The CDR3 DNA follows: TGTGCCAGCACCTGGGGAAGGGGGGGAGAAGCTTTCTTT.

The chain carries TRBV6-2 or TRBV6-3 and TRBJ1-5; no definite D call. The CDR3 is 14 residues long. Germline CDR1 MNHEY, CDR2 SVGEGT. Trimming removed 5 bases at V and 5 bases at J, with 13 bases between. CDR3 in DNA: TGTGCCAGCAGTCCTCCCCTGGTGGATCAGCCCCAGCATTTT. This sequence encodes CASSPPLVDQPQHF.

This clonotype has just a few counts. The chain joins TRBV30 to TRBJ1-5; 10 bases match TRBD1. The CDR3 contains 14 residues. V shed 4 bases and J 6 bases; nucleotides not matched to a gene: 6. Germline CDR1 and CDR2: GTSNPN and SVGIG (reference sequence). CDR3 bases: TGTGCCTGGACCGGGACAGGGGTTTTTCAGCCCCAGCATTTT. Translating it yields CAWTGTGVFQPQHF.

This chain connects TRBV10-3 to TRBJ2-2; D unresolved. Trimming cost V 3 bases and J 1 base, with 6 bases left between them. This CDR3 is built from 14 residues. Germline-derived CDR1 and CDR2 are ENHRY and SYGVKD. The DNA for the CDR3 is TGTGCCATCAGTGAATCCAGGAACACCGGGGAGCTGTTTTTT. It encodes CAISESRNTGELFF.

This sequence joins TRBV12-3 or TRBV12-4 and TRBJ1-3; TRBD1 matches 9 bases. V dropped 3 bases and J dropped 0; count of bases not matched to a gene: 0. CDR3 length: 15 amino acids. The CDR3 DNA sequence: TGTGCCAGCAGTTTGACAGGGGGCTCTGGAAACACCATATATTTT. It is translated as CASSLTGGSGNTIYF.

This sequence joins TRBV11-3 and TRBJ1-1; weak D call: TRBD1 (5 bases). CDR1 SGHNT and CDR2 YENEEA come from the germline V gene. Trimming pared 5 bases from V and 4 bases from J, leaving 14 bases between. The CDR3 has 14 residues. Here the CDR3 reads CASSPGGEGTEAFF. CDR3 DNA sequence: TGTGCCAGCAGCCCCGGGGGAGAGGGCACTGAAGCTTTCTTT.

The V gene is TRBV18, the J gene TRBJ2-7; TRBD1 aligns across 9 bases. The length of the CDR3 is 14 residues. Per the germline V gene, CDR1 is KGHSH and CDR2 is LQKENI. Losses at the gene ends were 6 bases for V and 6 bases for J; bases not matched to a gene: 9. CDR3 in amino acids: CASSPGQGIPEQYF. The DNA for the CDR3 is TGTGCCAGCTCTCCGGGACAGGGAATACCCGAGCAGTACTTC.

The chain joins TRBV5-1 to TRBJ2-7; 8 nucleotides match TRBD2. Germline V gene data show CDR1 as SGHRS and CDR2 as YFSETQ. V dropped 6 bases and J dropped 0; count of bases not matched to a gene: 11. The CDR3 has 16 residues. The CDR3 protein is CASTPRGGPTSYEQYF. DNA of the CDR3: TGCGCCAGCACCCCCCGGGGGGGCCCCACCTCCTACGAGCAGTACTTC.

V gene TRBV7-2 combines with J gene TRBJ2-2, with unresolved D. The germline V and J ends were trimmed by 1 base and 3 bases, with 6 bases remaining between them. From germline, CDR1 is SGHTA and CDR2 FQGNSA. The CDR3 loop spans 14 amino acids. The CDR3 bases are TGTGCCAGCAGCTTAGACTCTCACACCGGGGAGCTGTTTTTT. This sequence encodes CASSLDSHTGELFF.